The 23 T cell receptor beta chains listed next were all sequenced from one sample in a study of cytomegalovirus exposure and HLA in healthy donors. PCR involved 60 Vbeta and 13 Jbeta primers. Method: immunoSEQ multiplex PCR; TCRdb's copy keeps in-frame clones and lacks some. The sample table includes tens of thousands of clones. The sequenced material came from PBMCs. The receptors were sampled from a woman aged 55 to 70 in good health and CMV-seronegative.

The chain employs TRBV7-9 and TRBJ2-3, with 8 bases lining up with TRBD2. The V and J ends lost 5 bases and 4 bases, in that order; junction bases with no gene match: 17. Looked up from germline, CDR1 is SEHNR and CDR2 is FQNEAQ (reference sequence). The CDR3 runs 18 residues. CDR3 DNA sequence: TGTGCCAGCAGCCATACTCGGACCGGGAGGGCCCGCGCAGATACGCAGTATTTT. This sequence encodes CASSHTRTGRARADTQYF.

The rearrangement uses TRBV28 and TRBJ1-5; D is possibly TRBD1 (5 bases). V was cut by 3 bases and J by 5 bases, with 14 bases left in between. The CDR3 totals 15 residues. The V gene's germline CDR1 is MDHEN and CDR2 SYDVKM. The CDR3 DNA is TGTGCCAGCAGTTTGCGGGGGTTAGGTGATCAGCCCCAGCATTTT. It is translated as CASSLRGLGDQPQHF.

The chain is built from TRBV4-3 and TRBJ2-7; 7 bases match TRBD2. Trimming cost V 0 bases and J 0 bases; bases outside gene matches: 2. Germline lookup yields CDR1 LGHNA and CDR2 YSLEER. The CDR3 runs to 15 residues. The CDR3 bases are TGCGCCAGCAGCCAAGATCGGGACTACTCCTACGAGCAGTACTTC. Encoded protein: CASSQDRDYSYEQYF.

The rearrangement links TRBV4-2 to TRBJ2-7, with TRBD2 identical over 7 bases. V lost 0 bases to trimming and J lost 2 bases; unmatched junction nucleotides: 10. Germline CDR1 reads LGHNA; CDR2 reads YNFKEQ. This CDR3 has 17 amino acids. This chain's CDR3 is CASSQDPLAGLTYEQYF. CDR3 bases: TGTGCCAGCAGCCAAGATCCTTTAGCGGGCCTAACCTACGAGCAGTACTTC.

The V and J genes are TRBV18 and TRBJ2-2, with TRBD1 identical over 7 bases. The CDR3 is 15 amino acids. V shed 3 bases and J 4 bases; nucleotides not matched to a gene: 5. The germline CDR1 and CDR2 sequences are KGHSH and LQKENI. CDR3 sequence reads: CASSPDRRSTGELFF. CDR3 in DNA: TGTGCCAGCTCACCGGACAGGCGGTCCACCGGGGAGCTGTTTTTT.

The chain links TRBV11-1 to TRBJ2-5, with 8 positions matching TRBD1. Germline CDR1 is SGHAT and CDR2 is FQDESV (reference sequence). The CDR3 totals 14 residues. The V segment lost 4 bases and the J segment 2 bases; nucleotides outside the gene matches: 3. The CDR3 DNA reads TGTGCCAGCAGCTCGACAGGGGTTCAAGAGACCCAGTACTTC. Translation gives CASSSTGVQETQYF.

V and J are TRBV5-1 and TRBJ1-3; 9 positions agree with TRBD1. The CDR3 contains 19 residues. The germline V gene encodes CDR1 SGHRS and CDR2 YFSETQ. The V gene end was trimmed by 4 bases and the J gene end by 0 bases; junction bases not matched to a gene: 14. The CDR3 DNA is TGCGCCAGCAGCACGCAACCGGGACAGGGAAGTGACTCTGGAAACACCATATATTTT. It codes for CASSTQPGQGSDSGNTIYF.

This chain links TRBV6-5 with TRBJ1-5; D might be TRBD1 (5 bases). The CDR3 consists of 14 residues. The germline CDR1 and CDR2 sequences are MNHEY and SVGAGI. Trimming removed 2 bases at V and 2 bases at J, with 7 bases between. The CDR3 DNA reads as TGTGCCAGCAGTTACCTAGGGGGCAATCAGCCCCAGCATTTT. Translating gives CASSYLGGNQPQHF.

The gene calls are TRBV27 and TRBJ2-7, with TRBD2 matching 7 bases. This CDR3 region has 16 residues. J gave up 9 bases and V 5 bases, and 19 bases lay outside the gene matches. CDR1 is MNHEY and CDR2 is SMNVEV in the germline V gene (reference sequence). This CDR3 is CASSPDSGYVLRGQYF. The CDR3 DNA sequence: TGTGCCAGCAGTCCGGATAGCGGGTATGTTCTACGAGGGCAGTACTTC.

The chain joins TRBV19 to TRBJ2-5, with 8 bases aligning to TRBD1. The CDR3 has 16 residues. CDR1 and CDR2 from the germline V gene are LNHDA and SQIVND (reference sequence). V was pared by 1 base and J by 5 bases, with 9 bases of the junction left unmatched. The CDR3 protein is CASSIGDRPSGETQYF. CDR3 nucleotide sequence: TGTGCCAGTAGTATAGGGGACAGGCCTTCTGGGGAGACCCAGTACTTC.

This chain links TRBV10-3 with TRBJ1-2; 7 bases align to TRBD1. The V gene's germline CDR1 is ENHRY and CDR2 SYGVKD. The CDR3 has 13 amino acids. J lost 7 bases, V lost 0 bases, and 2 bases had no gene match. The CDR3 spells CAISESGGFGYTF. For the CDR3, the DNA is TGTGCCATCAGTGAGTCAGGGGGCTTTGGCTACACCTTC.

Regarding this clone: This sample also contains other DNA sequences that code for the same CDR3. Written as DNA, the CDR3 is TGTGCCAGTAGCATCCCATCGGGGGAAGGCAAGCAGTACTTC. Translation: CASSIPSGEGKQYF. The chain combines TRBV19 with TRBJ2-7, with a possible D match to TRBD2 (6 bases). This CDR3 contains 14 residues. Germline-derived CDR1 and CDR2 are LNHDA and SQIVND (reference sequence). Trimming shortened V by 6 bases and J by 8 bases, and 20 bases separated the two germline ends.

The rearrangement links TRBV10-3 to TRBJ2-3; 15 nucleotides match TRBD2. There are 18 residues in the CDR3. V lost 4 bases, J lost 1 base, and 6 bases stayed unmatched. Germline CDR1 and CDR2: ENHRY and SYGVKD. This CDR3 is CAISGRTSGRVRTDTQYF. In nucleotides, the CDR3 is TGTGCCATCAGTGGACGGACTAGCGGGAGGGTACGCACAGATACGCAGTATTTT.

The J gene is TRBJ1-1, the V gene TRBV15; D is unresolved. Germline CDR1 and CDR2: LNHNV and YYDKDF (reference sequence). The CDR3 length is 13 residues. Trimming left V 1 base short and J 1 base short, with 4 bases between. The DNA of the CDR3 is TGTGCCACCAGCAGAGGACAGAACACTGAAGCTTTCTTT. Its protein is CATSRGQNTEAFF.

The chain recombines TRBV27 with TRBJ1-6; 8 bases match TRBD1. CDR1 is MNHEY and CDR2 is SMNVEV in the germline V gene (reference sequence). The CDR3 spans 18 residues. J lost 4 bases, V lost 8 bases, and 16 bases had no gene match. CDR3 nucleotides: TGTGCCAGCCCCCGGGACAGGTCAGATCCCGCGTATAATTCACCCCTCCACTTT. It yields the protein CASPRDRSDPAYNSPLHF.

The chain is built from TRBV18 and TRBJ2-1; D might be TRBD1 (5 bases). Per the germline V gene, CDR1 is KGHSH and CDR2 is LQKENI. The CDR3 sequence is 13 residues long. Trimming pared 3 bases from V and 6 bases from J, leaving 9 bases between. CDR3 region: CASSPRQPNEQFF. CDR3 DNA sequence: TGTGCCAGCTCACCTCGACAGCCCAATGAGCAGTTCTTC.

This sequence joins TRBV18 and TRBJ1-1; 9 bases line up with TRBD1. CDR1 KGHSH and CDR2 LQKENI come from the germline V gene. V dropped 4 bases and J dropped 7; count of bases not matched to a gene: 4. This CDR3 is built from 13 residues. The CDR3 sequence: CASSRGQGNEAFF. The CDR3 DNA reads TGTGCCAGCTCACGGGGACAGGGCAATGAAGCTTTCTTT. Complete variable domain (other parts from reference TRBV18 and TRBJ1-1): NAGVMQNPRHLVRRRGQEARLRCSPMKGHSHVYWYRQLPEEGLKFMVYLQKENIIDESGMPKERFSAEFPKEGPSILRIQQVVRGDSAAYFCASSRGQGNEAFFGQGTRLTVV.

The chain recombines TRBV5-4 with TRBJ2-2; 13 bases are shared with TRBD2. Trimming removed 4 bases from V and 7 bases from J; junction bases left unmatched: 4. This CDR3 comprises 15 residues. Germline loops: CDR1 SGHNT, CDR2 YYREEE (reference sequence). The CDR3 DNA reads as TGTGCCAGCAGCCCACTAGCGGGAGGGCTCGGGGAGCTGTTTTTT. Protein: CASSPLAGGLGELFF.

CDR3 loop: CASSLFTGGDTEAFF. CDR3 nucleotide sequence: TGTGCCAGCAGTCTATTCACAGGGGGGGACACTGAAGCTTTCTTT. The V call is TRBV28, the J call TRBJ1-1; TRBD1 agrees at 8 bases. The CDR3 spans 15 residues. V gave up 5 bases and J gave up 3 bases; unmatched junction bases: 8. Germline V gene lookup returns CDR1 MDHEN and CDR2 SYDVKM.

The rearrangement uses TRBV6-6 and TRBJ2-7; D might be TRBD2 (6 bases). V lost 7 bases to trimming and J lost 6 bases, with 19 bases between them. The CDR3 has 14 amino acids. The germline gives CDR1 MNHNY, CDR2 SVGAGI (reference sequence). CDR3 in amino acids: CASTEGRLAGEQYF. The CDR3 DNA reads TGTGCCAGCACCGAGGGGAGGCTAGCAGGCGAGCAGTACTTC.

This sequence joins TRBV4-1 and TRBJ2-2, with D perhaps TRBD1 (5 bases). Germline values: CDR1 MGHRA, CDR2 YSYEKL. Trimming removed 2 bases at V and 7 bases at J, with 14 bases between. The CDR3 sequence is 15 residues long. CDR3 in DNA: TGCGCCAGCAGCCAACCTCAGCAGGGTGTCGGGGAGCTGTTTTTT. Residues: CASSQPQQGVGELFF.

The V gene is TRBV2, the J gene TRBJ2-1, with 9 nucleotides matching TRBD1. The CDR3 is 15 residues long. The V and J ends lost 7 bases and 2 bases, in that order; junction bases with no gene match: 6. In germline, CDR1 is SNHLY, CDR2 FYNNEI. CDR3: CASMEWTGAYNEQFF. The CDR3 nucleotides read TGTGCCAGCATGGAGTGGACAGGGGCCTACAATGAGCAGTTCTTC.

CDR3 in amino acids: CASSQDRVTGLAGRSTDTQYF. In DNA, the CDR3 is TGCGCCAGCAGCCAAGATAGAGTTACGGGACTAGCGGGACGGAGCACAGATACGCAGTATTTT. The V gene is TRBV4-3, the J gene TRBJ2-3, with 13 positions matching TRBD2. The CDR3 is 21 amino acids. Looked up from germline, CDR1 is LGHNA and CDR2 is YSLEER. V dropped 0 bases and J dropped 0; count of bases not matched to a gene: 12.